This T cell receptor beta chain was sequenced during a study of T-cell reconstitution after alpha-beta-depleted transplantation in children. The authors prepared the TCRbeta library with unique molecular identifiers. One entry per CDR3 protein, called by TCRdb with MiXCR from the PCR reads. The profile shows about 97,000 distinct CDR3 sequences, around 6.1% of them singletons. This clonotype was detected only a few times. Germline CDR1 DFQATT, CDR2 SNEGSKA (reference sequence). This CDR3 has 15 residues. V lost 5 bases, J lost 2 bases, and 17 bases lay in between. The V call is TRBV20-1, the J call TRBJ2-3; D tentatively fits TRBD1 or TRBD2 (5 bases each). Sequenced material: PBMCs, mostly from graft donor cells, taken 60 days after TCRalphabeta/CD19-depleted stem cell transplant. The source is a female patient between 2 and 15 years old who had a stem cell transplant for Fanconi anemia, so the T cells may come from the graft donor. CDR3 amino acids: CSAGDRTSTTDTQYF. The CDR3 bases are TGCAGTGCTGGGGACCGGACGAGTACCACAGATACGCAGTATTTT.